The clone carrying this TCR beta chain occurred many times. As yet, its antigen is unknown. The data stem from a study of neurological immune-mediated disorders. Study outcomes and limitations: No CDR3 amino acid sequences were shared by expanded clones across subjects, suggesting private repertoires in all groups.

Sequencing of 15-18 subjects in each run yielded over 200 million TCR-beta sequences. A single record per CDR3 protein comes from TCRdb applying MiXCR to the 5' RACE reads. The sample records around 29,000 distinct CDR3 sequences, 4.5% to 7% being singletons. Volunteers from a blood bank in Maryland, USA, constituted the healthy controls. This CDR3 region has 15 residues. CDR1 is DFQATT and CDR2 is SNEGSKA in the germline V gene (reference sequence). Deletions cut 6 bases from V and 2 bases from J, with 17 bases between. The V and J genes are TRBV20-1 and TRBJ2-1; perhaps D is TRBD1 or TRBD2 (5 bases each). Sequenced input: CD4+ T cells from blood. The clonotype was recovered from a woman aged 50 to 65 in good health. This chain's CDR3 is CSALDRGRPYNEQFF. Here the CDR3 DNA reads TGCAGTGCGTTAGATCGGGGCAGGCCCTACAATGAGCAGTTCTTC.